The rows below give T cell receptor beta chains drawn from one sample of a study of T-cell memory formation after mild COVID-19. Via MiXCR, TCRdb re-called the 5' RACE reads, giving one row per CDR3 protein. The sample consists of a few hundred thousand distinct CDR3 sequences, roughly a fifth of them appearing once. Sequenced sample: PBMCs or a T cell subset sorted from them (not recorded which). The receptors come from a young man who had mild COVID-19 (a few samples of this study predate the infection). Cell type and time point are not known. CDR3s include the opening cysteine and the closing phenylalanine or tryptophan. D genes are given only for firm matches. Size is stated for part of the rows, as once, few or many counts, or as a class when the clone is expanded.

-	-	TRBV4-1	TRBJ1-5	CASSQLGGLQPQHF	TGCGCCAGCAGCCAATTGGGGGGGCTTCAGCCCCAGCATTTT
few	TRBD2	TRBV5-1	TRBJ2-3	CASSLGPSGGPDTQYF	TGCGCCAGCAGCTTGGGCCCTAGCGGGGGCCCGGATACGCAGTATTTT
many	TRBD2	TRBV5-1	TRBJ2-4	CASSWKNPGLAGARGNIQYF	TGCGCCAGCAGCTGGAAGAATCCGGGACTAGCGGGGGCCCGAGGAAACATTCAGTACTTC
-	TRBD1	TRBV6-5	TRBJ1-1	CASSYDRGSTEAFF	TGTGCCAGCAGTTACGACAGGGGGTCCACTGAAGCTTTCTTT
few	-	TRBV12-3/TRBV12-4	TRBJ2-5	CASSFWGAGAQETQYF	TGTGCCAGCAGTTTCTGGGGAGCGGGCGCGCAAGAGACCCAGTACTTC
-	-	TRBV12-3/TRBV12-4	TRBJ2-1	CASSRSGSGSTYNEQFF	TGTGCCAGCAGCAGATCCGGGTCCGGAAGCACCTACAATGAGCAGTTCTTC
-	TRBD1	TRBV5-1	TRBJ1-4	CASRSTGGTNEKLFF	TGCGCCAGCAGAAGTACAGGGGGAACTAATGAAAAACTGTTTTTT
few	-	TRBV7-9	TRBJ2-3	CASSLEPRYEADTQYF	TGTGCCAGCAGCTTAGAACCCAGATATGAGGCAGATACGCAGTATTTT
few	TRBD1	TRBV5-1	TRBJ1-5	CASSLTGDGYQPQHF	TGCGCCAGCAGCTTGACAGGGGACGGGTATCAGCCCCAGCATTTT
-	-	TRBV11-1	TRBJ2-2	CASSFILNTGELFF	TGTGCCAGCAGCTTTATACTGAACACCGGGGAGCTGTTTTTT
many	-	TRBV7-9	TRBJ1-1	CASSLQGGTEAFF	TGCGCCAGCAGCTTGCAGGGAGGCACTGAAGCTTTCTTT
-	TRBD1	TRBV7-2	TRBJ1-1	CASSLDLRQGTEAFF	TGTGCCAGCAGCTTAGATCTTAGACAGGGGACTGAAGCTTTCTTT
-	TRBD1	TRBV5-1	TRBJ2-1	CASSLAGGMSNEQFF	TGCGCCAGCAGCTTGGCAGGGGGAATGTCCAATGAGCAGTTCTTC
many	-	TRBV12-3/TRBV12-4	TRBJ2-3	CASSLSSTDTQYF	TGTGCCAGCAGTTTGTCCTCCACAGATACGCAGTATTTT
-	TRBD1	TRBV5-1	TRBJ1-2	CATSTGTGGLGYTF	TGCGCCACCAGTACCGGGACAGGGGGCCTGGGCTACACCTTC
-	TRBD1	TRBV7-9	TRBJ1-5	CASSDRAYQPQHF	TGTGCCAGCAGCGACAGGGCCTATCAGCCCCAGCATTTT
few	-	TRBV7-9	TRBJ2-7	CASSSTETSYEQYF	TGTGCCAGCAGCTCGACAGAAACATCCTACGAGCAGTACTTC
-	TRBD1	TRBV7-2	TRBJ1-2	CASSLRADRGLTF	TGTGCCAGCAGCTTAAGGGCCGACAGGGGGCTCACCTTC
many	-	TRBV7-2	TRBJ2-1	CASSLARGANEQFF	TGTGCCAGCAGCTTAGCCAGGGGGGCCAATGAGCAGTTCTTC
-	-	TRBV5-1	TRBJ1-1	CASSSDSPNTEAFF	TGCGCCAGCAGCTCGGATAGCCCAAACACTGAAGCTTTCTTT
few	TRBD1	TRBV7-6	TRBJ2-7	CASSLGLGTGTYEQYF	TGTGCCAGCAGCTTAGGACTAGGGACAGGGACCTACGAGCAGTACTTC
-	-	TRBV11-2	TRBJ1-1	CASDLQGMNTEAFF	TGTGCCAGCGATTTACAGGGAATGAACACTGAAGCTTTCTTT
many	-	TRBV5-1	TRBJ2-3	CASSSPGPDTQYF	TGCGCCAGCAGCTCCCCTGGGCCAGATACGCAGTATTTT
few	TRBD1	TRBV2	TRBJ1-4	CASSDRGQQTNEKLFF	TGTGCCAGCAGTGACAGGGGGCAGCAAACTAATGAAAAACTGTTTTTT
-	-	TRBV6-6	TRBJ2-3	CASQWEMRNTQYF	TGTGCCAGTCAGTGGGAAATGAGAAATACGCAGTATTTT
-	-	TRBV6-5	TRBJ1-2	CASSYPGGYTF	TGTGCCAGCAGTTACCCGGGGGGCTACACCTTC
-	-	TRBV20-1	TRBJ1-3	CSASRQAGNTIYF	TGCAGTGCGTCTCGACAGGCTGGAAACACCATATATTTT
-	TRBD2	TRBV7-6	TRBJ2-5	CASSFVGGSNQETQYF	TGTGCCAGCAGCTTCGTCGGGGGGAGCAATCAAGAGACCCAGTACTTC
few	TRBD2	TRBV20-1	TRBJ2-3	CSARRPSGATDTQYF	TGCAGTGCTAGGAGGCCTAGCGGAGCCACAGATACGCAGTATTTT
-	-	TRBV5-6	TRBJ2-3	CASSLAGGGDTQYF	TGTGCCAGCAGCTTGGCTGGGGGGGGCGATACGCAGTATTTT
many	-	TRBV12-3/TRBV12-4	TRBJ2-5	CASSLAPLETQYF	TGTGCCAGCAGTTTAGCCCCCTTGGAGACCCAGTACTTC
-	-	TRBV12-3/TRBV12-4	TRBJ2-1	CASSVEIYNEQFF	TGTGCCAGCAGTGTAGAGATTTACAATGAGCAGTTCTTC
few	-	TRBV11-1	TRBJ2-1	CASSPGGLQFF	TGTGCCAGCAGCCCTGGGGGACTTCAGTTCTTC
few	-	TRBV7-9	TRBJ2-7	CASSQEAPYEQYF	TGTGCCAGCAGCCAGGAGGCCCCCTACGAGCAGTACTTC
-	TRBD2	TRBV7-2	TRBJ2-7	CASRRGLAGSAYEQYF	TGTGCCAGCAGACGCGGACTAGCGGGGTCCGCCTACGAGCAGTACTTC
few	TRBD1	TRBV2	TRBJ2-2	CASRPQGVTGELFF	TGTGCCAGCAGGCCCCAGGGGGTTACCGGGGAGCTGTTTTTT
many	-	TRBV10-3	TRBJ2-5	CAISELASETQYF	TGTGCCATCAGTGAGCTAGCGTCAGAGACCCAGTACTTC
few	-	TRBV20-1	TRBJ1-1	CSASPSGGDTEAFF	TGCAGTGCTAGCCCGTCCGGGGGGGACACTGAAGCTTTCTTT
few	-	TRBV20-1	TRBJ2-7	CSASGALTYEQYF	TGCAGTGCTAGTGGGGCCCTAACCTACGAGCAGTACTTC
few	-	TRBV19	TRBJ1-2	CASSKGEATYGYTF	TGTGCCAGTAGTAAGGGGGAGGCCACCTATGGCTACACCTTC
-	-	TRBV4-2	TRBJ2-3	CASSHTDSGKDTQYF	TGTGCCAGCAGCCACACAGACAGCGGTAAGGATACGCAGTATTTT
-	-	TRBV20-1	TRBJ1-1	CSALGSEAFF	TGCAGTGCCCTGGGAAGTGAAGCTTTCTTT
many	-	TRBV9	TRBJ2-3	CASSAYRASDTQYF	TGTGCCAGCAGCGCCTACAGGGCATCAGATACGCAGTATTTT